One and the same sample provided the 22 T cell receptor beta chains below, sequenced in a study of blood T cells in healthy people across ages. Primers used in a second PCR of roughly 7 to 12 cycles were a sample-barcoded 5' primer and a J-beta primer mix. TCRdb re-called the 5' RACE reads with MiXCR, one entry per CDR3 protein. Here the sample spans 1.5 million to 2 million distinct CDR3 sequences, around 48% being singletons. The sample taken for sequencing was blood. The receptors derive from a woman in her thirties or forties in good health.

This chain links TRBV7-2 with TRBJ2-7; 11 bases align to TRBD2. The CDR3 consists of 19 residues. Per germline, CDR1 SGHTA and CDR2 FQGNSA. Trimming removed 0 bases from V and 0 bases from J; junction bases left unmatched: 10. CDR3 coding DNA: TGTGCCAGCAGCTTAGCGGGACCACATAGCGGGGGGGACTCCTACGAGCAGTACTTC. As protein: CASSLAGPHSGGDSYEQYF.

This chain joins TRBV3-1 and TRBJ1-4, with TRBD1 matching 7 bases. CDR1 and CDR2 (germline): LGHDT, YNNKEL (reference sequence). This CDR3 is 21 amino acids long. V shed 4 bases and J 4 bases; nucleotides not matched to a gene: 24. As DNA, the CDR3 is TGTGCCAGCAGCCCCATTTTTTTGTTTGGACAGAAGACAGGGCGTAATGAAAAACTGTTTTTT. Translated, it gives CASSPIFLFGQKTGRNEKLFF.

This clonotype was seen only a few times. J is TRBJ2-3 and V is TRBV27, with 11 bases fitting TRBD1. CDR3 length: 16 residues. CDR1 and CDR2 (germline): MNHEY, SMNVEV (reference sequence). V lost 4 bases to trimming and J lost 4 bases; unmatched junction nucleotides: 7. The CDR3 sequence: CASSSGTGGIADTQYF. DNA for the CDR3: TGTGCCAGCAGTTCCGGGACAGGGGGAATAGCAGATACGCAGTATTTT.

This sequence joins TRBV7-2 and TRBJ2-7; D is possibly TRBD1 (5 bases). V was cut by 11 bases and J by 0 bases, with 17 bases left in between. Per germline, CDR1 SGHTA and CDR2 FQGNSA. The CDR3 contains 14 residues. CDR3 sequence reads: CAGTDRRGSYEQYF. As DNA, the CDR3 is TGTGCCGGCACAGACAGAAGGGGCTCCTACGAGCAGTACTTC.

This chain links TRBV7-2 with TRBJ1-2, with D possibly TRBD1 on 6 matching bases. The CDR3 loop spans 16 amino acids. Per the germline V gene, CDR1 is SGHTA and CDR2 is FQGNSA. Trimming left V 1 base short and J 3 bases short, with 15 bases between. The CDR3: CASSLDRAGQHYGYTF. In DNA form, the CDR3 reads TGTGCCAGCAGCTTAGACAGGGCCGGGCAGCACTATGGCTACACCTTC.

The chain links TRBV7-2 to TRBJ2-3, with TRBD1 identical over 10 bases. With V trimmed by 4 bases and J by 5 bases, 3 bases remained unmatched. This CDR3 is built from 14 residues. The V gene's germline CDR1 is SGHTA and CDR2 FQGNSA. This chain's CDR3 is CASSSDRGLDTQYF. In DNA, the CDR3 is TGTGCCAGCAGCTCCGACAGGGGGCTAGATACGCAGTATTTT.

Comment on this clonotype: The junction departs from the called germline gene at one end, perhaps through a read error. This chain links TRBV15 with TRBJ2-5; 7 bases agree with TRBD2. This CDR3 is 16 amino acids long. CDR1 is LNHNV and CDR2 is YYDKDF in the germline V gene (reference sequence). The CDR3 protein is CATSRDPGRAQETQCF. CDR3 DNA sequence: TGTGCCACCAGCAGAGACCCGGGGAGGGCACAAGAGACCCAGTGCTTC.

The V and J genes are TRBV3-1 and TRBJ2-1, with D tentatively TRBD1 (5 bases). V was clipped by 4 bases and J by 6 bases, with 10 bases between them. The germline V gene encodes CDR1 LGHDT and CDR2 YNNKEL (reference sequence). The CDR3 has 13 residues. The CDR3 protein is CASSRTMGNEQFF. The CDR3 DNA is TGTGCCAGCAGCCGGACAATGGGCAATGAGCAGTTCTTC.

As regards this clonotype: One end of the junction does not line up with germline, which may come from a read error. The chain recombines TRBV2 with TRBJ2-4, with D possibly matching TRBD2 (6 bases). There are 14 residues in the CDR3. Germline CDR1 reads SNHLY; CDR2 reads FYNNEI. The CDR3 sequence: CASTEVLAKSIQYF. CDR3 bases: TGTGCCAGCACCGAGGTACTAGCCAAAAGCATTCAGTACTTC.

This clonotype was observed a handful of times. The J gene is TRBJ1-2, the V gene TRBV7-2, with 7 bases lining up with TRBD1. The ends lost 7 bases at V and 8 bases at J; junction bases unmatched: 16. CDR1 is SGHTA and CDR2 is FQGNSA in the germline V gene. The CDR3 runs 15 residues. CDR3 DNA sequence: TGTGCCAGCACCCCTAGTAGGGGGCTCCGGAACGGCTACACCTTC. This encodes CASTPSRGLRNGYTF.

V usage is TRBV4-2 and J usage is TRBJ1-2; 7 bases map to TRBD1. V was pared by 0 bases and J by 8 bases, with 9 bases of the junction left unmatched. The CDR3 totals 15 residues. Germline assignment: CDR1 LGHNA and CDR2 YNFKEQ. The CDR3: CASSQETGVWEGYTF. DNA for the CDR3: TGTGCCAGCAGCCAAGAAACAGGGGTGTGGGAAGGCTACACCTTC.

In this sample, this clonotype turned up once. The J gene is TRBJ2-1, the V gene TRBV7-8; 13 bases are shared with TRBD2. J lost 0 bases, V lost 6 bases, and 8 bases had no gene match. This CDR3 is built from 18 residues. CDR1 and CDR2 from the germline V gene are SGHVS and FQNEAQ. The CDR3 reads CASRRGLAGLDSYNEQFF. The CDR3 nucleotides read TGTGCCAGCAGACGGGGACTAGCGGGGCTTGACTCCTACAATGAGCAGTTCTTC.

The rearrangement uses TRBV6-6 and TRBJ2-7; the D call may be TRBD1 or TRBD2 (5 bases each). V lost 6 bases and J lost 4, with 22 bases in between. This CDR3 is built from 16 residues. In germline, CDR1 is MNHNY, CDR2 SVGAGI (reference sequence). CDR3 sequence: CASSSGTSGVPYEQYF. The CDR3 coding sequence is TGTGCCAGCAGCTCCGGGACCTCCGGGGTCCCATACGAGCAGTACTTC.

The genes are TRBV18 and TRBJ2-1, with 12 bases fitting TRBD2. J was trimmed by 4 bases and V by 6 bases; bases with no gene match: 10. CDR1 and CDR2 (germline): KGHSH, LQKENI. The CDR3 spans 17 residues. CDR3 sequence: CASSDRTGTSGYNEQFF. The CDR3 DNA sequence: TGTGCCAGCTCCGATCGGACAGGGACTAGCGGGTACAATGAGCAGTTCTTC.

This clonotype was seen a handful of times. The gene calls are TRBV3-1 and TRBJ2-7; D unclear. Germline values: CDR1 LGHDT, CDR2 YNNKEL (reference sequence). V lost 1 base and J 5 bases, leaving 9 bases between the germline ends. The CDR3 contains 13 residues. The CDR3 bases are TGTGCCAGCAGCCAAGTGTCTAGGGACGAGCAGTACTTC. Amino acid sequence: CASSQVSRDEQYF.

This clonotype was recorded a few times. The V gene is TRBV24-1, the J gene TRBJ2-5; D perhaps matches TRBD1 (6 bases). Trimming removed 0 bases from V and 1 base from J, with 11 bases in between. The CDR3 loop spans 16 amino acids. Germline CDR1 is KGHDR and CDR2 is SFDVKD. CDR3 nucleotide sequence: TGTGCCACCAGTGATTTGCGGGCAGGGGCCCAAGAGACCCAGTACTTC. It translates to CATSDLRAGAQETQYF.

This chain joins TRBV27 and TRBJ1-5; D is perhaps TRBD1 (5 bases). V was cut by 5 bases and J by 7 bases, with 12 bases left in between. Germline CDR1 is MNHEY and CDR2 is SMNVEV (reference sequence). The length of the CDR3 is 13 residues. CDR3 DNA sequence: TGTGCCAGCAGTGGCAGGGACGGGCAGCCCCAGCATTTT. It codes for CASSGRDGQPQHF.

J is TRBJ2-3 and V is TRBV3-1; D is perhaps TRBD1 (6 bases). With 7 bases removed from V and 5 bases from J, the gap between germline ends came to 13 bases. The germline V gene has CDR1 LGHDT and CDR2 YNNKEL (reference sequence). The CDR3 is 13 residues long. This CDR3 is CASTGTDRDTQYF. The CDR3 DNA is TGTGCCAGCACCGGGACGGACAGAGATACGCAGTATTTT.

The chain links TRBV5-1 to TRBJ2-2; D tentatively reads TRBD1 or TRBD2 (5 bases each). The CDR3 runs to 15 residues. CDR1 and CDR2 from the germline V gene are SGHRS and YFSETQ. V lost 2 bases and J lost 2, with 10 bases in between. The CDR3 loop reads CASSFRDANTGELFF. As DNA, the CDR3 is TGCGCCAGCAGCTTCCGGGACGCCAACACCGGGGAGCTGTTTTTT.

This clonotype was seen a handful of times. V and J are TRBV7-2 and TRBJ2-4, with D perhaps matching TRBD1 or TRBD2 (6 bases each). The length of the CDR3 is 15 residues. CDR1 and CDR2 from the germline V gene are SGHTA and FQGNSA. Trimming stripped 5 bases from V and 12 bases from J, with 23 bases between. The DNA of the CDR3 is TGTGCCAGCAGCCAGACGCGGGACACGGGAACCACTCAGTACTTC. Protein: CASSQTRDTGTTQYF.

Comment on this clonotype: The junction differs from germline at one of its ends, possibly a read error. This chain joins TRBV12-3 or TRBV12-4 and TRBJ2-3, with D possibly matching TRBD1 (6 bases). CDR3 size: 17 residues. The CDR3 region has the DNA TGTGCCAGCAGTTTTTACGACAGGCGAAAACGCACAGATGCGCAGTATTTT. It is translated as CASSFYDRRKRTDAQYF.

The V gene is TRBV20-1, the J gene TRBJ2-7, with D unclear. Germline V CDR1 and CDR2: DFQATT, SNEGSKA (reference sequence). V was shortened by 5 bases and J by 2 bases, with 13 bases between the two germline ends. This CDR3 comprises 13 residues. The DNA of the CDR3 is TGCAGTGCTCCACCCGGTGGGACCTACGAGCAGTACTTC. As protein: CSAPPGGTYEQYF.